These 14 T cell receptor beta chains originate from one sample sequenced in a study of identical twins. Using its own MiXCR run on the 5' RACE reads, TCRdb lists one record per CDR3 protein. The sample has 1.5 million to 2 million distinct CDR3 sequences, around 33% seen once. The sequenced material came from cord blood. The receptors were gathered from a newborn girl in good health.

This clonotype was found many times. V gene TRBV28 combines with J gene TRBJ2-1; maybe TRBD2 (5 bases). Deletions cut 2 bases from V and 7 bases from J, with 12 bases between. In germline, CDR1 is MDHEN, CDR2 SYDVKM. This CDR3 contains 14 residues. CDR3 nucleotides: TGTGCCAGCAGTTTAGTCCTAGCCGTGAATGAGCAGTTCTTC. This encodes CASSLVLAVNEQFF.

This clonotype appeared many times. V and J are TRBV11-2 and TRBJ2-7; TRBD2 aligns across 9 bases. J gave up 9 bases and V 0 bases, and 12 bases lay outside the gene matches. The CDR3 consists of 16 residues. Germline V gene sequence: CDR1 SGHAT, CDR2 FQNNGV. This chain's CDR3 is CASSLDGGLASTGQYF. CDR3 nucleotide sequence: TGTGCCAGCAGCTTAGATGGGGGACTAGCCTCTACGGGGCAGTACTTC.

This rearrangement joins TRBV29-1 to TRBJ1-4; D ambiguous. Germline V gene lookup returns CDR1 SQVTM and CDR2 ANQGSEA. CDR3 length: 14 residues. V lost 7 bases, J lost 3 bases, and 15 bases lay in between. CDR3 protein: CSAADGPANEKLFF. The CDR3 region has the DNA TGCAGCGCCGCGGACGGCCCTGCTAATGAAAAACTGTTTTTT.

Ten or more counts support this clonotype. The rearrangement joins TRBV28 to TRBJ2-1; 9 positions agree with TRBD1. Germline V CDR1 and CDR2: MDHEN, SYDVKM. J gave up 6 bases and V 5 bases, and 5 bases lay outside the gene matches. The CDR3 has 14 amino acids. CDR3 bases: TGTGCCAGCAGTCACCTGACAGGGGGCAATGAGCAGTTCTTC. Residues: CASSHLTGGNEQFF.

The rearrangement uses TRBV6-6 and TRBJ1-6; D remains ambiguous. V gave up 3 bases and J gave up 6 bases, with 12 bases separating them. The germline V gene encodes CDR1 MNHNY and CDR2 SVGAGI (reference sequence). The CDR3 covers 15 residues. CDR3 loop: CASSYFSDSNSPLHF. The CDR3 coding sequence is TGTGCCAGCAGTTATTTCTCGGATAGTAATTCACCCCTCCACTTT.

Ten or more counts support this clonotype. The rearrangement uses TRBV2 and TRBJ2-3; TRBD1 or TRBD2 may be the D gene (5 bases each). V was clipped by 6 bases and J by 0 bases, with 10 bases between them. The CDR3 has 14 residues. Germline V gives CDR1 SNHLY, CDR2 FYNNEI. As DNA, the CDR3 is TGTGCCAGCAGACCAGGGAGAAGCACAGATACGCAGTATTTT. This gives the protein CASRPGRSTDTQYF.

This clonotype was counted a few times. The chain joins TRBV5-1 to TRBJ2-3; 10 nucleotides line up with TRBD1. The CDR3 consists of 14 residues. The trim removed 6 bases at V and 2 bases at J, leaving 3 bases unmatched. Germline CDR1 reads SGHRS; CDR2 reads YFSETQ. CDR3 coding DNA: TGCGCCAGCATTGACAGGGGGCCCACAGATACGCAGTATTTT. It specifies CASIDRGPTDTQYF. Using reference TRBV5-1 and TRBJ2-3 for the parts outside the CDR3, the full variable domain is KAGVTQTPRYLIKTRGQQVTLSCSPISGHRSVSWYQQTPGQGLQFLFEYFSETQRNKGNFPGRFSGRQFSNSRSEMNVSTLELGDSALYLCASIDRGPTDTQYFGPGTRLTVL.

This rearrangement joins TRBV29-1 to TRBJ2-3; D call uncertain. With 6 bases removed from V and 1 base from J, the gap between germline ends came to 11 bases. The CDR3 sequence is 13 residues long. Germline CDR1 SQVTM, CDR2 ANQGSEA. CDR3 nucleotide sequence: TGCAGCGTCGGTCCTCGACGCACAGATACGCAGTATTTT. This translates into CSVGPRRTDTQYF.

In this sample, this clonotype turned up a few times. CDR3 residues: CSASQAAPDTQYF. The CDR3, as DNA: TGCAGTGCTAGTCAGGCAGCTCCAGATACGCAGTATTTT. The chain employs TRBV20-1 and TRBJ2-3, with D uncertain. The CDR3 length is 13 residues. Germline assignment: CDR1 DFQATT and CDR2 SNEGSKA (reference sequence). Trimming took off 3 bases at V and 4 bases at J, with 11 bases between the two ends.

This clonotype occurred many times. The chain has TRBV5-1 and TRBJ2-3; 10 bases fit TRBD2. The trim removed 0 bases at V and 4 bases at J, leaving 5 bases unmatched. The V gene's germline CDR1 is SGHRS and CDR2 YFSETQ. The CDR3 contains 16 residues. The CDR3 here is CASSLAPSGGSDTQYF. The CDR3 DNA reads as TGCGCCAGCAGCTTGGCTCCTAGCGGGGGATCAGATACGCAGTATTTT.

This clonotype came up a few times. The V call is TRBV12-3 or TRBV12-4, the J call TRBJ2-5, with a possible D match to TRBD2 (5 bases). The CDR3 extends over 14 amino acids. The ends were cut back, 3 bases at V and 5 bases at J, with 13 bases in the middle. CDR3 in amino acids: CASSLLGWEETQYF. Here the CDR3 DNA reads TGTGCCAGCAGTTTGTTGGGATGGGAGGAGACCCAGTACTTC.

This clonotype was recorded a few times. The chain combines TRBV7-2 with TRBJ2-5, with 12 nucleotides matching TRBD2. Trimming cost V 4 bases and J 5 bases; bases outside gene matches: 5. The CDR3 runs 15 residues. CDR1 SGHTA and CDR2 FQGNSA come from the germline V gene. The CDR3 sequence is CASSWALAGGETQYF. In DNA, the CDR3 is TGTGCCAGCAGCTGGGCCCTAGCGGGAGGGGAGACCCAGTACTTC.

The chain links TRBV10-3 to TRBJ1-1; no clear D. This CDR3 contains 12 residues. The germline V gene has CDR1 ENHRY and CDR2 SYGVKD. V was shortened by 6 bases and J by 1 base, with 6 bases between the two germline ends. The CDR3 spells CAIRGANTEAFF. CDR3 bases: TGTGCCATCAGGGGCGCGAACACTGAAGCTTTCTTT.

This rearrangement joins TRBV10-3 to TRBJ2-1; D is perhaps TRBD1 (5 bases). Between the trimmed V and J ends, which lost 4 bases and 5 bases, there was a span of 6 bases. The CDR3 runs to 12 residues. In germline, CDR1 is ENHRY, CDR2 SYGVKD. The CDR3 DNA is TGTGCCATCAGTGTAGGGGACAATGAGCAGTTCTTC. As protein: CAISVGDNEQFF.